This entry lists 20 T cell receptor beta chains sequenced from one sample in a study of blood T cells in healthy people across ages. The use of a sample-barcoded 5' primer and a J-beta primer mix characterized a second PCR of about 7 to 12 cycles. TCRdb independently ran MiXCR on the 5' RACE reads; one entry per CDR3 protein. The repertoire includes around 940,000 distinct CDR3 sequences, roughly 51% of them detected once, and over 20% sits in the top ten. Sequencing was done on a sample of blood. The receptor source for this set is a woman in her fifties or sixties in good health.

This clonotype was counted many times. V is TRBV6-4 and J is TRBJ2-7; D remains unclear. V dropped 8 bases and J dropped 0 bases, with 11 bases sitting between them. The CDR3 has 13 amino acids. Germline V gene data show CDR1 as MRHNA and CDR2 as SNTAGT. CDR3 DNA: TGTGCCAGCGCTGAAAGGGACTCCTACGAGCAGTACTTC. Its translation: CASAERDSYEQYF.

The sample holds a few counts of this clonotype. In nucleotides, the CDR3 is TGCGCCAGCAGCATAGACCCTAGCGGGGGCACAGATACGCAGTATTTT. Translation gives CASSIDPSGGTDTQYF. The chain is built from TRBV5-1 and TRBJ2-3; 9 bases are a match to TRBD2. The CDR3 has 16 residues. CDR1 and CDR2 from the germline V gene are SGHRS and YFSETQ. Trimming at V came to 4 bases and at J to 1 base, leaving 7 bases not matched to a gene.

Points on this clonotype: The junction shows a germline mismatch at one end, possibly a read error. This chain joins TRBV20-1 and TRBJ2-7; perhaps TRBD2 as D (7 bases). Looked up from germline, CDR1 is DFQATT and CDR2 is SNEGSKA (reference sequence). The CDR3 consists of 17 residues. The CDR3 bases are TGCAGTGCTGGAGAAGAACAGGGAGGGGATAGCTCCTACGAGCAGTACTTC. Translation gives CSAGEEQGGDSSYEQYF.

V and J are TRBV29-1 and TRBJ2-1; D perhaps matches TRBD1 (6 bases). Germline V gene lookup returns CDR1 SQVTM and CDR2 ANQGSEA. The germline V and J ends were trimmed by 5 bases and 2 bases, with 19 bases remaining between them. The CDR3 runs to 16 residues. CDR3 amino acids: CSVTGTFTFTYNEQFF. CDR3 in DNA: TGCAGCGTTACCGGGACATTTACGTTTACCTACAATGAGCAGTTCTTC.

The chain joins TRBV11-2 to TRBJ2-1; 13 nucleotides agree with TRBD2. The CDR3 length is 19 residues. In germline, CDR1 is SGHAT, CDR2 FQNNGV. V shed 3 bases, J shed 6 bases, and the junction held 14 bases outside the gene matches. The CDR3, as DNA: TGTGCCAGCAGCTTTTGGGGACTAGCGGGAAAATCTGACCTCAATGAGCAGTTCTTC. Translation gives CASSFWGLAGKSDLNEQFF.

This clonotype was observed a handful of times. The V call is TRBV18, the J call TRBJ2-5, with a weak D call TRBD2 (5 bases). Looked up from germline, CDR1 is KGHSH and CDR2 is LQKENI. The CDR3 contains 18 residues. Trimming removed 3 bases from V and 9 bases from J, with 29 bases in between. DNA of the CDR3: TGTGCCAGCTCACCTCAGTACTCGACCACTTGGTACCAGGAGGCCCAGTACTTC. This sequence encodes CASSPQYSTTWYQEAQYF.

This clonotype has at least ten counts. The V and J genes are TRBV29-1 and TRBJ1-2; no clear D. CDR1 is SQVTM, CDR2 ANQGSEA, per germline. V gave up 4 bases and J gave up 1 base, with 7 bases separating them. This CDR3 comprises 12 residues. In DNA, the CDR3 is TGCAGCGTTGGGCGTAGTAACTATGGCTACACCTTC. Translation gives CSVGRSNYGYTF.

The rearrangement joins TRBV7-2 to TRBJ2-7, with 11 bases fitting TRBD2. The ends lost 5 bases at V and 2 bases at J; junction bases unmatched: 17. Germline CDR1 is SGHTA and CDR2 is FQGNSA. The CDR3 spans 19 residues. The CDR3 coding sequence is TGTGCCAGCAGCCTACACGGACGAGGGACTAGCGGAGGCCCCTACGAGCAGTACTTC. The encoded protein is CASSLHGRGTSGGPYEQYF.

The DNA for the CDR3 is TGCGCCAGCAGCTCGCAACTAGCTGGACAATACAATGAGCAGTACTTC. This codes for CASSSQLAGQYNEQYF. This chain links TRBV5-1 with TRBJ2-5; possible D gene TRBD2, 6 bases. Trimming left V 3 bases short and J 11 bases short, with 26 bases between. Germline V gene lookup returns CDR1 SGHRS and CDR2 YFSETQ. There are 16 residues in the CDR3.

This sequence joins TRBV28 and TRBJ2-5; D might be TRBD1 (6 bases). V dropped 2 bases and J dropped 3 bases, with 19 bases sitting between them. Germline CDR1 MDHEN, CDR2 SYDVKM. The CDR3 has 17 amino acids. This CDR3 is CASSLRDLQGLEETQYF. CDR3 nucleotide sequence: TGTGCCAGCAGTTTACGCGACCTACAGGGATTGGAAGAGACCCAGTACTTC.

The chain employs TRBV4-1 and TRBJ1-4; a weak D match, TRBD1 (6 bases). This CDR3 has 14 residues. The germline V and J ends were trimmed by 2 bases and 4 bases, with 8 bases remaining between them. The germline V gene has CDR1 MGHRA and CDR2 YSYEKL. This CDR3 reads CASSQTGLNEKLFF. CDR3 in DNA: TGCGCCAGCAGCCAAACAGGGCTTAATGAAAAACTGTTTTTT.

V usage is TRBV20-1 and J usage is TRBJ2-7; the D call may be TRBD1 or TRBD2 (7 bases each). CDR3 size: 15 residues. V lost 3 bases to trimming and J lost 6 bases, with 21 bases between them. Germline V lookup: CDR1 DFQATT, CDR2 SNEGSKA (reference sequence). CDR3 protein: CSARVAGDRACEQYF. The CDR3 DNA reads TGCAGTGCTAGGGTTGCGGGGGACAGAGCCTGCGAGCAGTACTTC.

This sequence joins TRBV24-1 and TRBJ1-2; D uncertain. The length of the CDR3 is 12 residues. The V gene lost 2 bases and the J gene lost 3 bases, with 3 bases spanning the gap. Germline CDR1 reads KGHDR; CDR2 reads SFDVKD. The chain's CDR3 is CATSDWDYGYTF. Here the CDR3 DNA reads TGTGCCACCAGTGATTGGGACTATGGCTACACCTTC.

Many counts were recorded for this clonotype. The V and J genes are TRBV7-2 and TRBJ2-6; the match to TRBD2 covers 13 bases. The CDR3 runs to 15 residues. V lost 5 bases and J lost 13; bases outside the gene matches: 8. The germline V gene has CDR1 SGHTA and CDR2 FQGNSA. DNA for the CDR3: TGTGCCAGCAGCCCCGGACTAGCGGGAGATCATGTCCTGACTTTC. Translation: CASSPGLAGDHVLTF.

V is TRBV7-2 and J is TRBJ1-6; 8 bases are a match to TRBD1. The CDR3 runs 16 residues. Germline loops: CDR1 SGHTA, CDR2 FQGNSA. J lost 9 bases, V lost 5 bases, and 12 bases had no gene match. The CDR3 loop reads CASSNIRGLLSSPLHF. The CDR3 region has the DNA TGTGCCAGCAGCAATATCAGGGGGCTATTGAGTTCACCCCTCCACTTT.

This clonotype was detected a few times. The rearrangement links TRBV29-1 to TRBJ2-7, with TRBD1 identical over 12 bases. Germline loops: CDR1 SQVTM, CDR2 ANQGSEA. Losses at the gene ends were 3 bases for V and 0 bases for J; bases not matched to a gene: 6. The CDR3 extends over 16 amino acids. In nucleotides, the CDR3 is TGCAGCGTTGAGGGGGGACAGGGGGCAAGCTCCTACGAGCAGTACTTC. Residues: CSVEGGQGASSYEQYF.

There are a few counts of this clonotype. V gene TRBV29-1 combines with J gene TRBJ2-5, with D possibly being TRBD1 (7 bases). CDR3 length equals 15 residues. V dropped 4 bases and J dropped 6 bases, with 21 bases sitting between them. Germline CDR1 reads SQVTM; CDR2 reads ANQGSEA. For the CDR3, the DNA is TGCAGCGTTGTCAGGGGGGCCAGGGTTGTACAGACCCAGTACTTC. Translation gives CSVVRGARVVQTQYF. The entire variable domain, with the rest obtained from reference TRBV29-1 and TRBJ2-5, is as follows: SAVISQKPSRDICQRGTSLTIQCQVDSQVTMMFWYRQQPGQSLTLIATANQGSEATYESGFVIDKFPISRPNLTFSTLTVSNMSPEDSSIYLCSVVRGARVVQTQYFGPGTRLLVL.

This clonotype was seen only a few times. The rearrangement uses TRBV12-3 or TRBV12-4 and TRBJ1-1, with D hard to call. This CDR3 spans 16 amino acids. Between the trimmed V and J ends, which lost 3 bases and 1 base, there was a span of 15 bases. The CDR3 spells CASSFGSRLSNTEAFF. CDR3 coding DNA: TGTGCCAGCAGTTTTGGGTCCCGTTTATCGAACACTGAAGCTTTCTTT.

V usage is TRBV18 and J usage is TRBJ2-7; TRBD2 might be the D (6 bases). The V gene lost 1 base and the J gene lost 3 bases, with 10 bases spanning the gap. The CDR3 runs to 14 residues. The germline V gene encodes CDR1 KGHSH and CDR2 LQKENI. The CDR3 DNA reads TGTGCCAGCTCACCACTAGCGGTCGGCTACGAGCAGTACTTC. It is translated as CASSPLAVGYEQYF.

The chain links TRBV25-1 to TRBJ2-5, with D perhaps TRBD1 or TRBD2 (5 bases each). The V end lost 6 bases, the J end lost 1 base, and 12 bases lay between the germline ends. This CDR3 has 14 amino acids. Germline V gene data show CDR1 as MGHDK and CDR2 as SYGVNS. This CDR3 is CASSLPGPQETQYF. CDR3 DNA: TGTGCCAGCAGCCTCCCGGGGCCCCAAGAGACCCAGTACTTC.